This passage covers 17 T cell receptor beta chains from one sample sequenced in a study of breast tumors, draining lymph nodes, adjacent tissues. Axillary draining lymph nodes of breast cancer patients supplied the node samples. Via MiXCR, TCRdb re-called the multiplex PCR reads, giving one row per CDR3 protein. The table shows 85,000 to 120,000 distinct CDR3 sequences, with about 29% occurring only once. Sequencing used axillary lymph node tissue. Receptors originate from a female donor with breast cancer. Some clones in this sample may be carry-over from other donors' samples.

About this clonotype itself: Germline is not matched at one junction end, which may reflect a read error. This chain connects TRBV7-7 to TRBJ2-5; 7 bases align to TRBD2. CDR3 size: 15 residues. CDR1 and CDR2 (germline): SSHAT, FNYEAQ (reference sequence). In DNA, the CDR3 is TGTGCTAGCAGCCTCCGGGACTCGGGGGGAAAGACCCAGCACTTC. It translates to CASSLRDSGGKTQHF.

This clonotype was seen at least ten times. The rearrangement uses TRBV19 and TRBJ1-2, with D perhaps TRBD1 (6 bases). The germline gives CDR1 LNHDA, CDR2 SQIVND (reference sequence). This CDR3 contains 13 residues. V lost 3 bases and J 3 bases, leaving 8 bases between the germline ends. CDR3 in amino acids: CASSISGDYGYTF. The CDR3 DNA sequence: TGTGCCAGTAGTATCTCAGGGGACTATGGCTACACCTTC.

J is TRBJ1-6 and V is TRBV19, with D unresolved. Germline V gene sequence: CDR1 LNHDA, CDR2 SQIVND (reference sequence). This CDR3 comprises 14 residues. V lost 3 bases and J lost 5, with 8 bases in between. The CDR3 region is CASSMGANNSPLHF. The CDR3 region has the DNA TGTGCCAGTAGTATGGGAGCTAATAATTCACCCCTCCACTTT.

In this sample, this clonotype turned up many times. The chain is built from TRBV6-5 and TRBJ2-1, with 7 positions matching TRBD1. Trimming removed 0 bases from V and 7 bases from J; junction bases left unmatched: 9. This CDR3 is 16 amino acids long. Looked up from germline, CDR1 is MNHEY and CDR2 is SVGAGI. CDR3 sequence reads: CASSYSPRGRDNEQFF. DNA of the CDR3: TGTGCCAGCAGTTACTCTCCTAGGGGGCGTGATAATGAGCAGTTCTTC.

The chain uses TRBV29-1 and TRBJ2-1; TRBD2 agrees at 13 bases. The length of the CDR3 is 19 residues. Germline CDR1 and CDR2: SQVTM and ANQGSEA. V gave up 3 bases and J gave up 7 bases; unmatched junction bases: 18. The DNA for the CDR3 is TGCAGCGTTGATCCGGGACTAGCGGGATCAGGGATTAAAGGAAATGAGCAGTTCTTC. Protein: CSVDPGLAGSGIKGNEQFF.

The table lists this clonotype with many counts. V is TRBV5-1 and J is TRBJ2-7, with TRBD2 identical over 9 bases. The CDR3 is 18 residues long. Germline V gene data show CDR1 as SGHRS and CDR2 as YFSETQ. The V segment lost 0 bases and the J segment 3 bases; nucleotides outside the gene matches: 13. The CDR3 loop is CASSLDSPLLAGYYEQYF. Here the CDR3 DNA reads TGCGCCAGCAGCTTGGATTCCCCCCTCCTAGCGGGGTACTACGAGCAGTACTTC.

This clonotype was detected ten times or more. A read error may be the cause here, since a much bigger clone is one base away. The chain recombines TRBV20-1 with TRBJ1-5, with 9 bases that match TRBD1. The CDR3 has 16 amino acids. Germline CDR1 is DFQATT and CDR2 is SNEGSKA (reference sequence). The ends lost 6 bases at V and 3 bases at J; junction bases unmatched: 12. The CDR3 bases are TGCAGTGCCTCCGGGACAGGGCTCTATACCAATCAGCCCCAGCATTTT. Amino acid sequence: CSASGTGLYTNQPQHF.

This chain connects TRBV6-5 to TRBJ2-7; TRBD2 aligns across 9 bases. The CDR3 covers 15 residues. The trim removed 6 bases at V and 3 bases at J, leaving 9 bases unmatched. Germline V gene data show CDR1 as MNHEY and CDR2 as SVGAGI. DNA for the CDR3: TGTGCCAGCAGCCTACTAGCGGGCACACTCTACGAGCAGTACTTC. Its protein is CASSLLAGTLYEQYF.

The CDR3 region has the DNA TGCGCCAGCAGCGAGAAGGCGGCTAGCTCCTACGAGCAGTACTTC. Its protein product is CASSEKAASSYEQYF. The chain has TRBV10-2 and TRBJ2-7, with D unclear. The CDR3 contains 15 residues. The germline V and J ends were trimmed by 6 bases and 0 bases, with 15 bases remaining between them. CDR1 is WSHSY and CDR2 is SAAADI in the germline V gene.

This clonotype was counted many times. The rearrangement links TRBV7-2 to TRBJ1-2; possible D gene TRBD1, 5 bases. Trimming left V 5 bases short and J 4 bases short, with 14 bases between. The germline V gene encodes CDR1 SGHTA and CDR2 FQGNSA. This CDR3 has 14 amino acids. CDR3: CASSLYSDSYGYTF. CDR3 DNA: TGTGCCAGCAGCCTCTATTCCGACAGCTATGGCTACACCTTC.

This clonotype has at least ten counts. The chain combines TRBV4-3 with TRBJ1-6; D is possibly TRBD1 (6 bases). CDR1 and CDR2 (germline): LGHNA, YSLEER. The CDR3 spans 15 residues. The V gene lost 4 bases and the J gene lost 7 bases, with 14 bases spanning the gap. CDR3 sequence: CASSRGQSENSPLHF. CDR3 sequence (DNA): TGCGCCAGCAGCCGAGGACAGTCCGAGAATTCACCCCTCCACTTT.

CDR3 loop: CASSLQTGQDGLWGNQPQHF. The CDR3, as DNA: TGTGCCAGCAGCCTCCAAACAGGACAGGATGGTCTATGGGGCAATCAGCCCCAGCATTTT. The V and J genes are TRBV7-3 and TRBJ1-5; TRBD1 aligns across 7 bases. Germline CDR1 SGHTA, CDR2 FQGTGA. V lost 5 bases, J lost 2 bases, and 21 bases stayed unmatched. The CDR3 has 20 amino acids.

Many counts were recorded for this clonotype. V and J are TRBV7-2 and TRBJ2-2; TRBD2 aligns across 11 bases. J was trimmed by 5 bases and V by 6 bases; bases with no gene match: 11. CDR3 length equals 17 residues. Per germline, CDR1 SGHTA and CDR2 FQGNSA. CDR3 in DNA: TGTGCCAGCAGGCCTAAGGTCCTAGCGGGGGGTACCGGGGAGCTGTTTTTT. Protein: CASRPKVLAGGTGELFF. The full variable domain, its missing parts supplied by reference TRBV7-2 and TRBJ2-2, is GAGVSQSPSNKVTEKGKDVELRCDPISGHTALYWYRQSLGQGLEFLIYFQGNSAPDKSGLPSDRFSAERTGGSVSTLTIQRTQQEDSAVYLCASRPKVLAGGTGELFFGEGSRLTVL.

As concerns this clonotype: One end of the junction fails to match germline, which may point to a read error. V and J are TRBV20-1 and TRBJ2-7; 9 nucleotides match TRBD2. Germline CDR1 reads DFQATT; CDR2 reads SNEGSKA (reference sequence). The CDR3 covers 15 residues. The CDR3 DNA reads as TGTAGTGCTAGAGACGGGGCTAGCGGGAACTACGAGCAGTACTTC. Residues: CSARDGASGNYEQYF.

This clonotype was recorded at least ten times. This chain joins TRBV3-1 and TRBJ2-7, with TRBD2 matching 9 bases. V shed 0 bases, J shed 5 bases, and the junction held 14 bases outside the gene matches. This CDR3 is built from 18 residues. Germline assignment: CDR1 LGHDT and CDR2 YNNKEL (reference sequence). The CDR3 loop is CASSQEPFGREGLNEQYF. CDR3 coding DNA: TGTGCCAGCAGCCAAGAGCCCTTTGGGCGGGAGGGTCTTAACGAGCAGTACTTC.

Ten or more counts support this clonotype. The chain recombines TRBV6-5 with TRBJ1-2; possibly TRBD1 for D (5 bases). CDR1 MNHEY and CDR2 SVGAGI come from the germline V gene. CDR3 length equals 13 residues. Trimming took 1 base from V and 4 from J, leaving 7 bases between them. The DNA of the CDR3 is TGTGCCAGCAGTTACTTCCAGGGCTATGGCTACACCTTC. Protein sequence: CASSYFQGYGYTF.

In the case of this clonotype: One base away lies a much larger clone, so this may be a sequencing read error. This CDR3 fails to terminate in the conserved phenylalanine or tryptophan, so it likely reflects a read error. The chain couples TRBV9 to TRBJ1-2; D call uncertain. V lost 0 bases to trimming and J lost 2 bases, with 5 bases between them. CDR1 SGDLS and CDR2 YYNGEE come from the germline V gene. The CDR3 covers 13 residues. The CDR3 loop is CASSVEMNYGYTS. In DNA, the CDR3 is TGTGCCAGCAGCGTAGAGATGAACTATGGCTACACCTCC.